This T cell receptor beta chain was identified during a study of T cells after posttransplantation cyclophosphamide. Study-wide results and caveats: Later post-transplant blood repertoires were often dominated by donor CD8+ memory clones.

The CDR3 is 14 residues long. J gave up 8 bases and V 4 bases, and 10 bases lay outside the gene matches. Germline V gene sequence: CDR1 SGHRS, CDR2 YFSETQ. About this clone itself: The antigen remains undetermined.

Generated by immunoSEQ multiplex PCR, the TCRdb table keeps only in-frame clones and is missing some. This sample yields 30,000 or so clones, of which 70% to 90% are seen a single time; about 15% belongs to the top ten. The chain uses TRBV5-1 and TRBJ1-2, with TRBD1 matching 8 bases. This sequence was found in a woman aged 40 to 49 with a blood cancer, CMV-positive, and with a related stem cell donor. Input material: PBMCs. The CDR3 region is CASSIGTGTFGYTF. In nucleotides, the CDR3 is TGCGCCAGCAGCATAGGGACAGGCACTTTCGGCTACACCTTC.